The 18 T cell receptor beta chains below were found in one sample sequenced in a study of blood T cell repertoires in COVID-19. The protocol was immunoSEQ multiplex PCR, while the TCRdb copy is restricted to in-frame clones and leaves out a portion. The repertoire includes tens of thousands of clones, 85% to 90% of them detected once, and 3.9% sits in the top ten. The sequenced material came from peripheral blood. Source of these receptors: a man in his forties with COVID-19, enrolled during active disease.

The rearrangement uses TRBV7-6 and TRBJ2-1; weak D call: TRBD1 (5 bases). Germline V gene data show CDR1 as SGHVS and CDR2 as FNYEAQ. This CDR3 has 18 residues. V lost 5 bases to trimming and J lost 5 bases, with 25 bases between them. CDR3 amino acids: CASSQPNLDRTKNNEQFF. CDR3 DNA sequence: TGTGCCAGCAGCCAACCAAACCTAGACAGAACTAAAAACAATGAGCAGTTCTTC.

The chain uses TRBV18 and TRBJ2-3; D remains ambiguous. In germline, CDR1 is KGHSH, CDR2 LQKENI. The CDR3 contains 14 residues. V was pared by 0 bases and J by 4 bases, with 8 bases between. Here the CDR3 DNA reads TGTGCCAGCTCACCACCGGCCTTGCCAGATACGCAGTATTTT. Protein product: CASSPPALPDTQYF.

The V gene is TRBV5-6, the J gene TRBJ1-3, with D possibly being TRBD1 (6 bases). The CDR3 has 15 residues. Germline V gene lookup returns CDR1 SGHDT and CDR2 YYEEEE. The V end lost 6 bases, the J end lost 6 bases, and 19 bases lay between the germline ends. CDR3 sequence (DNA): TGTGCCAGCACACCGATGTGGACAGAACAAAACACCATATATTTT. Its translation: CASTPMWTEQNTIYF.

This clone came up a few times. The genes are TRBV12-2 and TRBJ2-1; no check of the table's D call, TRBD2, against the DNA was made. TRBV12-2 is a pseudogene locus. The CDR3 length is 17 residues. DNA of the CDR3: TGTGCAAGTCGCCCCTTCGAGGGAGCGATATCCTACAATGAGCAGTTCTTC. Protein product: CASRPFEGAISYNEQFF.

J is TRBJ2-3 and V is TRBV7-6; 8 nucleotides match TRBD2. The germline V gene has CDR1 SGHVS and CDR2 FNYEAQ. The V and J ends lost 4 bases and 0 bases, in that order; junction bases with no gene match: 3. This CDR3 comprises 15 residues. CDR3 in amino acids: CASSSAGGSTDTQYF. The CDR3 region has the DNA TGTGCCAGCAGCTCTGCGGGGGGAAGCACAGATACGCAGTATTTT.

The rearrangement links TRBV27 to TRBJ1-1, with TRBD1 identical over 7 bases. Germline assignment: CDR1 MNHEY and CDR2 SMNVEV (reference sequence). This CDR3 is 13 amino acids long. V dropped 6 bases and J dropped 6; count of bases not matched to a gene: 7. CDR3 amino acids: CASSPTGAPEAFF. In DNA, the CDR3 is TGTGCCAGCAGCCCCACAGGGGCCCCTGAAGCTTTCTTT.

This clone was observed a single time. The chain links TRBV5-4 to TRBJ2-2; 12 bases line up with TRBD2. This CDR3 has 17 residues. CDR1 SGHNT and CDR2 YYREEE come from the germline V gene (reference sequence). V gave up 3 bases and J gave up 5 bases; unmatched junction bases: 8. The CDR3 nucleotides read TGTGCCAGCAGCTCCCAGACTAGCGGGAGAGGGACCGGGGAGCTGTTTTTT. Protein sequence: CASSSQTSGRGTGELFF.

V is TRBV19 and J is TRBJ2-6; TRBD2 matches 7 bases. The CDR3 is 18 amino acids. Germline V CDR1 and CDR2: LNHDA, SQIVND (reference sequence). J lost 0 bases, V lost 5 bases, and 10 bases had no gene match. CDR3 bases: TGTGCCAGTAGTTTTCGACTAGCCGCCAGCTCTGGGGCCAACGTCCTGACTTTC. The encoded protein is CASSFRLAASSGANVLTF.

The count of this clone is one. The chain employs TRBV2 and TRBJ2-7; 8 bases are shared with TRBD2. CDR1 is SNHLY and CDR2 is FYNNEI in the germline V gene. The CDR3 has 14 amino acids. The V gene end was trimmed by 4 bases and the J gene end by 1 base; junction bases not matched to a gene: 3. The CDR3 bases are TGTGCCAGCAGTGTGACTAGCGCATCCTACGAGCAGTACTTC. This encodes CASSVTSASYEQYF.

This clone appeared once. The chain links TRBV12-5 to TRBJ1-1; D unresolved. Trimming pared 5 bases from V and 3 bases from J, leaving 13 bases between. In germline, CDR1 is LGHNT, CDR2 FRNRAP. The CDR3 loop spans 14 amino acids. This chain's CDR3 is CASGLPLRDTEAFF. CDR3 nucleotides: TGTGCTAGTGGTCTGCCTTTAAGAGACACTGAAGCTTTCTTT.

CDR3 sequence: CASSPGQGTGKLFF. The DNA of the CDR3 is TGCGCCAGCAGCCCTGGACAGGGAACAGGAAAACTGTTTTTT. This chain uses TRBV5-1 with TRBJ1-4; 8 bases are shared with TRBD1. Germline V gene data show CDR1 as SGHRS and CDR2 as YFSETQ. V dropped 4 bases and J dropped 10; count of bases not matched to a gene: 9. CDR3 length: 14 amino acids.

The DNA for the CDR3 is TGCGCCAGCAGCTTGGACAGGGGGACCTATGGCTACACCTTC. Its translation: CASSLDRGTYGYTF. V and J are TRBV5-1 and TRBJ1-2; TRBD1 aligns across 8 bases. The CDR3 runs to 14 residues. Germline V gene lookup returns CDR1 SGHRS and CDR2 YFSETQ. V shed 0 bases, J shed 4 bases, and the junction held 2 bases outside the gene matches.

V and J are TRBV2 and TRBJ2-5; D perhaps matches TRBD2 (6 bases). V was trimmed by 0 bases and J by 9 bases, leaving 14 bases between them. Per the germline V gene, CDR1 is SNHLY and CDR2 is FYNNEI. This CDR3 has 14 amino acids. DNA of the CDR3: TGTGCCAGCAGTGAAGCGGGGGGACCTGGGGCCCAGTACTTC. Translating gives CASSEAGGPGAQYF. The full variable domain, rest sourced from reference TRBV2 and TRBJ2-5, is EPEVTQTPSHQVTQMGQEVILRCVPISNHLYFYWYRQILGQKVEFLVSFYNNEISEKSEIFDDQFSVERPDGSNFTLKIRSTKLEDSAMYFCASSEAGGPGAQYFGPGTRLLVL.

The chain combines TRBV6-6 with TRBJ2-2; a possible D gene is TRBD2 (5 bases). Trimming took off 6 bases at V and 0 bases at J, with 8 bases between the two ends. The CDR3 runs to 14 residues. From germline, CDR1 is MNHNY and CDR2 SVGAGI (reference sequence). In DNA form, the CDR3 reads TGTGCCAGCAGAACTAGAGCGAACACCGGGGAGCTGTTTTTT. As protein: CASRTRANTGELFF.

The chain carries TRBV19 and TRBJ1-6; 7 bases are shared with TRBD1. From germline, CDR1 is LNHDA and CDR2 SQIVND (reference sequence). The CDR3 contains 14 residues. With V trimmed by 5 bases and J by 8 bases, 6 bases remained unmatched. This CDR3 reads CASSLDRLDSPLHF. For the CDR3, the DNA is TGTGCCAGTAGTTTGGACAGGTTAGATTCACCCCTCCACTTT.

The V and J genes are TRBV11-2 and TRBJ2-7, with TRBD2 matching over 7 bases. The CDR3 runs to 16 residues. V lost 1 base, J lost 3 bases, and 9 bases stayed unmatched. Per the germline V gene, CDR1 is SGHAT and CDR2 is FQNNGV. The CDR3 sequence is CASSLGREGDYYEQYF. Here the CDR3 DNA reads TGTGCCAGCAGCTTAGGACGGGAAGGGGACTACTACGAGCAGTACTTC.

This chain links TRBV14 with TRBJ2-5, with TRBD2 as a possible D gene (5 bases). The CDR3 covers 13 residues. The ends were cut back, 5 bases at V and 7 bases at J, with 14 bases in the middle. The V gene's germline CDR1 is SGHDN and CDR2 FVKESK. CDR3 loop: CASSDGLTGTQYF. In DNA form, the CDR3 reads TGTGCCAGCAGCGACGGACTGACGGGGACCCAGTACTTC.

The chain combines TRBV13 with TRBJ2-7; D may be TRBD1 (6 bases). The V end was cut by 1 base, the J end by 6 bases, with 13 bases between. CDR3 length: 14 amino acids. Germline lookup yields CDR1 PRHDT and CDR2 FYEKMQ (reference sequence). For the CDR3, the DNA is TGTGCCAGCAGCTTAGAAGGCAGGGGTCGCGAGCAGTACTTC. Translating it yields CASSLEGRGREQYF.